Sequencing of this T cell receptor beta chain was carried out in a study of human T cells and chemical hapten exposure. Study in general: Subjects had 2% DPC placed on roughly 2 cm by roughly 2 cm of upper inner arm skin for sensitization.

Germline CDR1 and CDR2: MGHRA and YSYEKL. The CDR3 consists of 19 residues. V shed 2 bases and J 2 bases; nucleotides not matched to a gene: 8. Time point indicated: pre-sensitization, week 0. Noted treatment: therapeutic diphenylcyclopropenone sensitization with weekly scalp DPC. Via MiXCR, TCRdb re-called the RACE reads, giving one row per CDR3 protein. The table records about 70,000 distinct CDR3 sequences, 10% to 11% of them present only once. The input for sequencing was whole blood, taken in connection with sensitization to the hapten diphenylcyclopropenone (DPC). The chain has TRBV4-1 and TRBJ2-1, with 14 bases aligning to TRBD2. The clonotype was recovered from a woman between 45 and 65 years old with alopecia areata. Some clones in this sample may be carry-over from other donors' samples. The CDR3 spells CASSQKIPGLAGAYNEQFF. The CDR3 bases are TGCGCCAGCAGCCAAAAAATCCCGGGACTAGCGGGGGCCTACAATGAGCAGTTCTTC.